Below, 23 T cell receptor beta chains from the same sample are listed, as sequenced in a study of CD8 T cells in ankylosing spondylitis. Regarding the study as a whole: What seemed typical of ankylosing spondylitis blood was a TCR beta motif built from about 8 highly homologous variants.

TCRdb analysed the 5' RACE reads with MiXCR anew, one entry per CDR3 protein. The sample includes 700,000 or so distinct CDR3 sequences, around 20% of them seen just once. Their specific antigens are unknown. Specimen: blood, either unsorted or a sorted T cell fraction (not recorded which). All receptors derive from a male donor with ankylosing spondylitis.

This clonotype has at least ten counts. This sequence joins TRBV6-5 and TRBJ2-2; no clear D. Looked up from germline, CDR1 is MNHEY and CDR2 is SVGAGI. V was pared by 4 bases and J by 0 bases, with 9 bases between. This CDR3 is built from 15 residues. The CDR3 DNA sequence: TGTGCCAGCAGTTCGAGGCAGACGAACACCGGGGAGCTGTTTTTT. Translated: CASSSRQTNTGELFF.

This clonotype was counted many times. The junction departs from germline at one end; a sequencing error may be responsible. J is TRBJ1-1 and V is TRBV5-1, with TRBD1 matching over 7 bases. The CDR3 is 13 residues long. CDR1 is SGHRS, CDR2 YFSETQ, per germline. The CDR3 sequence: CASSLQGRTEAFF. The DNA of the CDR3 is TGTGCCAGCAGCTTACAGGGGAGGACTGAAGCTTTCTTT.

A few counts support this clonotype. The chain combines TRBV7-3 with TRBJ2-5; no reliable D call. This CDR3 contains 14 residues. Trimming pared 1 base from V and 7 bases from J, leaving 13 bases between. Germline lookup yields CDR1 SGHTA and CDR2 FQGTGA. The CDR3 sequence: CASSLNPGTGTQYF. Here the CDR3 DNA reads TGTGCCAGCAGCTTAAACCCGGGTACTGGGACCCAGTACTTC.

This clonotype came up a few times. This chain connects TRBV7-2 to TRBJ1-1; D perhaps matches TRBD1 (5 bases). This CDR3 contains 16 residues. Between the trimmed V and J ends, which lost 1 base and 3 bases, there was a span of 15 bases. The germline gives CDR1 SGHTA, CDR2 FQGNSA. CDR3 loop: CASSLVGRAWDTEAFF. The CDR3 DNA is TGTGCCAGCAGCTTAGTGGGCAGGGCTTGGGACACTGAAGCTTTCTTT.

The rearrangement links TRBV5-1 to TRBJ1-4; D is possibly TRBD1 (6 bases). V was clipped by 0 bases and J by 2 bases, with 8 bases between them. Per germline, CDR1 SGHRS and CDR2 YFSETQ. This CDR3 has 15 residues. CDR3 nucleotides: TGCGCCAGCAGCTTGGGCGACAGGACTAATGAAAAACTGTTTTTT. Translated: CASSLGDRTNEKLFF.

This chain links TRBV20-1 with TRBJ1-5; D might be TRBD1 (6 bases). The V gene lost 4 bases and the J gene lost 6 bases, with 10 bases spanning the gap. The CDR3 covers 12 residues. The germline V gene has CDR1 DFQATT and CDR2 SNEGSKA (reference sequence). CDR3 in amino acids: CSANRAGQPQHF. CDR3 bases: TGCAGTGCTAACAGGGCCGGTCAGCCCCAGCATTTT.

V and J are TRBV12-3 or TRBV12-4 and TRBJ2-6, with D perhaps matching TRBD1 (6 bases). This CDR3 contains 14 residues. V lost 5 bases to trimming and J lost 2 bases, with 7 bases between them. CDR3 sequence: CASSQGPGANVLTF. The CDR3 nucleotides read TGTGCCAGCAGTCAGGGGCCTGGGGCCAACGTCCTGACTTTC.

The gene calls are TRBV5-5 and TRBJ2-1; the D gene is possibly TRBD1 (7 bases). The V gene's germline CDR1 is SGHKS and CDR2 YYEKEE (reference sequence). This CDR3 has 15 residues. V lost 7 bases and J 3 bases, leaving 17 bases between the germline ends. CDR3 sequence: CASGDRAGLYNEQFF. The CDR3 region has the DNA TGTGCCAGCGGCGACAGGGCGGGGCTCTACAATGAGCAGTTCTTC. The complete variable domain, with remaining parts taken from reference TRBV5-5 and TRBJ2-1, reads DAGVTQSPTHLIKTRGQQVTLRCSPISGHKSVSWYQQVLGQGPQFIFQYYEKEERGRGNFPDRFSARQFPNYSSELNVNALLLGDSALYLCASGDRAGLYNEQFFGPGTRLTVL.

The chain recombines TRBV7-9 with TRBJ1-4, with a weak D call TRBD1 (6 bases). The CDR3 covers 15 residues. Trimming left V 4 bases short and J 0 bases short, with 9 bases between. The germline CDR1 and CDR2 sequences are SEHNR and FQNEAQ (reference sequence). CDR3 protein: CASSYQGTTNEKLFF. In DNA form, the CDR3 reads TGTGCCAGCAGCTACCAGGGGACAACTAATGAAAAACTGTTTTTT.

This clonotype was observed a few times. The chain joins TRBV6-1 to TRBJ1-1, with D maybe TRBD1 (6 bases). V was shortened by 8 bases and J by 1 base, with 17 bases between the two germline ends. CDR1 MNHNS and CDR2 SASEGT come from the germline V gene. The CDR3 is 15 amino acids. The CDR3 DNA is TGTGCCAGCGGGGTGAACAGGGATGGGAACACTGAAGCTTTCTTT. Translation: CASGVNRDGNTEAFF.

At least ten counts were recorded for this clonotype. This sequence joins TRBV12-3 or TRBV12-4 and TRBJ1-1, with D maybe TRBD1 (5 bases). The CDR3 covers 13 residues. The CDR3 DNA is TGTGCTACGCGGGGCCGCCTGAACACTGAAGCTTTCTTT. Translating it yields CATRGRLNTEAFF.

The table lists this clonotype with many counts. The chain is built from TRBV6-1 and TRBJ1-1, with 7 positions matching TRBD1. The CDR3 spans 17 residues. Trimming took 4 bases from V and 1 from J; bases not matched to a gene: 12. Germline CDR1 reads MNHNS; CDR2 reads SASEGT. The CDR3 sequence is CASSAVTGFARNTEAFF. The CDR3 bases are TGTGCCAGCAGTGCAGTGACAGGGTTCGCGCGGAACACTGAAGCTTTCTTT.

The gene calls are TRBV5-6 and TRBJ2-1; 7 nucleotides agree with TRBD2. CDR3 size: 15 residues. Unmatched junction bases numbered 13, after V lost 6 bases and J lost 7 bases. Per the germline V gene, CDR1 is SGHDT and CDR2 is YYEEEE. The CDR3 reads CASIQLTSMGNEQFF. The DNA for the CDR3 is TGTGCCAGCATCCAATTGACTAGCATGGGGAATGAGCAGTTCTTC.

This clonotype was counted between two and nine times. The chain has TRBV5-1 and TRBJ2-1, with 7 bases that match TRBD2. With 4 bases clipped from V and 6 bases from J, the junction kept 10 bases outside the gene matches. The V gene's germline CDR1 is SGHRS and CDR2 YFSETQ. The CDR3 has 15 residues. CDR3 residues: CASSKEMTGGNEQFF. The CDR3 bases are TGCGCCAGCAGCAAGGAGATGACGGGGGGCAATGAGCAGTTCTTC. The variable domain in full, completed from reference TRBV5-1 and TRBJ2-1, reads KAGVTQTPRYLIKTRGQQVTLSCSPISGHRSVSWYQQTPGQGLQFLFEYFSETQRNKGNFPGRFSGRQFSNSRSEMNVSTLELGDSALYLCASSKEMTGGNEQFFGPGTRLTVL.

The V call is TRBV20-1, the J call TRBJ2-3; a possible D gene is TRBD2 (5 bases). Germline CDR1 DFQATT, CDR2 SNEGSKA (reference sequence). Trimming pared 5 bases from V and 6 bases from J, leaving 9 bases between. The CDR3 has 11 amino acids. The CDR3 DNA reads TGCAGTGCTGAGACGGGGGATACGCAGTATTTT. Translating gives CSAETGDTQYF.

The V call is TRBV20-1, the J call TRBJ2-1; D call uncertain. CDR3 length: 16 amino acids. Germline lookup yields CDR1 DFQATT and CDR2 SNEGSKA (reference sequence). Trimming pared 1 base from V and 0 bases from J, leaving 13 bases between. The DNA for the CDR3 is TGCAGTGCTAGAGTGGCCGTATCTTCCTCCTACAATGAGCAGTTCTTC. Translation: CSARVAVSSSYNEQFF.

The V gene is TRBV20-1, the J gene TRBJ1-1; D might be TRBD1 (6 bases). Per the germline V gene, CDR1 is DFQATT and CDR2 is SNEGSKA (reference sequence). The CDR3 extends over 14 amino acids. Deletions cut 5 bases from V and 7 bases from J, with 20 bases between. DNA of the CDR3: TGCAGTGCTCCACAGGGAAAGAGGAACGGTGAAGCTTTCTTT. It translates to CSAPQGKRNGEAFF.

Here the CDR3 DNA reads TGTGCCACCAGCAGAGATACTGGAGAGACCCAGTACTTC. This codes for CATSRDTGETQYF. The genes are TRBV15 and TRBJ2-5, with unresolved D. Trimming left V 0 bases short and J 4 bases short, with 6 bases between. The germline V gene encodes CDR1 LNHNV and CDR2 YYDKDF (reference sequence). CDR3 length: 13 amino acids.

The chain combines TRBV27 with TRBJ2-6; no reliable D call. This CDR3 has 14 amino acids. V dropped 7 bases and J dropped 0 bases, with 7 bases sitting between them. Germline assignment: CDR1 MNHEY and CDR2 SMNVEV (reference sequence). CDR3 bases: TGTGCCAGCAAGGAATTCTCTGGGGCCAACGTCCTGACTTTC. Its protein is CASKEFSGANVLTF.

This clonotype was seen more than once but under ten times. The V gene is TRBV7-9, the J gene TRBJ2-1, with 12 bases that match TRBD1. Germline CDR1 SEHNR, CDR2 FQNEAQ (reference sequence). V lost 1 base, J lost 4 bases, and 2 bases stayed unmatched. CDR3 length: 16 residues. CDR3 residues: CASSLVGQGAYNEQFF. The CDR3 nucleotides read TGTGCCAGCAGCTTAGTGGGACAGGGGGCTTACAATGAGCAGTTCTTC.

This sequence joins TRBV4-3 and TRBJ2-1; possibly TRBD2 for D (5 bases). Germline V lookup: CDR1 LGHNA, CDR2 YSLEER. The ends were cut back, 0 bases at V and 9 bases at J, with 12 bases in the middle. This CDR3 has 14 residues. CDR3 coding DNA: TGCGCCAGCAGCCAAGATCGTCTAAGCGGTGAGCAGTTCTTC. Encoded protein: CASSQDRLSGEQFF.

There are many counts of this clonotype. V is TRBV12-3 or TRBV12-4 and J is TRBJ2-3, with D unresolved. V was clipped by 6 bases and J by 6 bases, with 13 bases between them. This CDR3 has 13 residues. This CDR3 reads CASSPPLWDTQYF. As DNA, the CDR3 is TGTGCCAGCAGCCCTCCCCTATGGGATACGCAGTATTTT.

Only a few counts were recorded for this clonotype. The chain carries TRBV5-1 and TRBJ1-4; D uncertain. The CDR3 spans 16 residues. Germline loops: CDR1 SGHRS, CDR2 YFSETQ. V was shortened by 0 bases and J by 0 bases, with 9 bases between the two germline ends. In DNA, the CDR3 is TGCGCCAGCAGCTTGGATCCGGTGGCAACTAATGAAAAACTGTTTTTT. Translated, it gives CASSLDPVATNEKLFF. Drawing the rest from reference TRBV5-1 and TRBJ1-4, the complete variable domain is KAGVTQTPRYLIKTRGQQVTLSCSPISGHRSVSWYQQTPGQGLQFLFEYFSETQRNKGNFPGRFSGRQFSNSRSEMNVSTLELGDSALYLCASSLDPVATNEKLFFGSGTQLSVL.